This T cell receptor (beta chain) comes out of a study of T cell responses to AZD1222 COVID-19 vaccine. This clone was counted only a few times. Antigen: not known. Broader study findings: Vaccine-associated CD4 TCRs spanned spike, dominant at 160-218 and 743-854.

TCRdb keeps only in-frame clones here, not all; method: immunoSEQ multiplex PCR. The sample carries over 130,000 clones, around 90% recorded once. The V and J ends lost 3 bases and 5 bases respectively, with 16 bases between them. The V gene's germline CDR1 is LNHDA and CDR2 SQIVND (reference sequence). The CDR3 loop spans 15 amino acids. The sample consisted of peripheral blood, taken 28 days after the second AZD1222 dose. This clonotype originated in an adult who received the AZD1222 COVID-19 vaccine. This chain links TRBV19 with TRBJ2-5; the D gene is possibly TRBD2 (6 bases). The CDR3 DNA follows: TGTGCCAGTAGTATTATTATCGGGGGTAGGGAGACCCAGTACTTC. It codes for CASSIIIGGRETQYF.